These 8 T cell receptor beta chains were sequenced from one sample in a study of beta chain features in type 1 diabetes. Study-level results: Patients with Type 1 diabetes showed moderately but significantly shorter TCRB CDR3s in all four CD4+ subsets.

No antigens are known for them. The whole isolated RNA underwent reverse transcription, so sequencing captured expressed TCRB transcripts. Here immunoSEQ multiplex PCR was the method, and the copy in TCRdb shows in-frame clones only, minus some. The table records some 350,000 clones, over 8.5% of them present only once. The sequencing sample was made of central memory CD4+ T cells from blood. The origin of the receptors is a man between 25 and 39 years old with type 1 diabetes.

This clone was detected a few times. The chain's CDR3 is CASSAALVGWGKNQPQHF. CDR3 nucleotide sequence: TGTGCCAGCAGTGCCGCCCTTGTGGGGTGGGGGAAAAATCAGCCCCAGCATTTT. The chain employs TRBV6-1 and TRBJ1-5, with D possibly TRBD1 on 5 matching bases. Trimming removed 4 bases at V and 4 bases at J, with 23 bases between. CDR3 length: 18 amino acids. In germline, CDR1 is MNHNS, CDR2 SASEGT.

V gene TRBV11-2 combines with J gene TRBJ1-1; 7 bases line up with TRBD1. J lost 6 bases, V lost 6 bases, and 4 bases had no gene match. The CDR3 loop spans 12 amino acids. CDR1 is SGHAT and CDR2 is FQNNGV in the germline V gene. The CDR3 nucleotides read TGTGCCAGCAGACAGGGGTATGCTGAAGCTTTCTTT. This encodes CASRQGYAEAFF.

The genes are TRBV6-5 and TRBJ1-2; 10 bases are shared with TRBD1. Losses at the gene ends were 5 bases for V and 7 bases for J; bases not matched to a gene: 4. Germline values: CDR1 MNHEY, CDR2 SVGAGI. There are 13 residues in the CDR3. In nucleotides, the CDR3 is TGTGCCAGCAGTCTCCGGGACAGGGGTGGCTACACCTTC. It is translated as CASSLRDRGGYTF.

This clone was found a few times. The genes are TRBV11-3 and TRBJ2-6; the match to TRBD1 covers 8 bases. Germline loops: CDR1 SGHNT, CDR2 YENEEA. The ends lost 2 bases at V and 0 bases at J; junction bases unmatched: 6. CDR3 length: 18 amino acids. This chain's CDR3 is CASSLQGAPTSGANVLTF. The CDR3 DNA follows: TGTGCCAGCAGCTTACAGGGGGCCCCTACCTCTGGGGCCAACGTCCTGACTTTC.

As to this clone: A junction end diverges from the germline sequence, so it may reflect a read error. The rearrangement joins TRBV9 to TRBJ2-2, with D possibly being TRBD1 or TRBD2 (6 bases each). In germline, CDR1 is SGDLS, CDR2 YYNGEE. The CDR3 spans 14 residues. CDR3 DNA: TGTGCCAGCTGCGTCGGGGGCGAAACCGGGGAGCTGTTTTTT. This sequence encodes CASCVGGETGELFF.

This chain links TRBV5-8 with TRBJ2-5; no clear D. The DNA end favors TRBJ2-7, so the J call may be wrong. The CDR3 is 11 residues long. Germline V gene sequence: CDR1 SGHTS, CDR2 YDEGEE. This CDR3 is CASSLVYEQYF. For the CDR3, the DNA is TGTGCCAGCAGCTTGGTTTACGAGCAGTACTTC.

V and J are TRBV5-1 and TRBJ2-3; D is uncertain. Germline V gene data show CDR1 as SGHRS and CDR2 as YFSETQ. V was cut by 3 bases and J by 1 base, with 6 bases left in between. The CDR3 length is 13 residues. The CDR3 region has the DNA TGCGCCAGCAGCTCCGGCGGCACAGATACGCAGTATTTT. It specifies CASSSGGTDTQYF.

This rearrangement joins TRBV7-6 to TRBJ2-7, with 8 bases that match TRBD1. V lost 3 bases and J lost 2; bases outside the gene matches: 6. This CDR3 is built from 15 residues. Germline CDR1 is SGHVS and CDR2 is FNYEAQ. The DNA of the CDR3 is TGTGCCAGCAGCTTTAACAGGGGGGTCGCCTACGAGCAGTACTTC. Translated: CASSFNRGVAYEQYF.